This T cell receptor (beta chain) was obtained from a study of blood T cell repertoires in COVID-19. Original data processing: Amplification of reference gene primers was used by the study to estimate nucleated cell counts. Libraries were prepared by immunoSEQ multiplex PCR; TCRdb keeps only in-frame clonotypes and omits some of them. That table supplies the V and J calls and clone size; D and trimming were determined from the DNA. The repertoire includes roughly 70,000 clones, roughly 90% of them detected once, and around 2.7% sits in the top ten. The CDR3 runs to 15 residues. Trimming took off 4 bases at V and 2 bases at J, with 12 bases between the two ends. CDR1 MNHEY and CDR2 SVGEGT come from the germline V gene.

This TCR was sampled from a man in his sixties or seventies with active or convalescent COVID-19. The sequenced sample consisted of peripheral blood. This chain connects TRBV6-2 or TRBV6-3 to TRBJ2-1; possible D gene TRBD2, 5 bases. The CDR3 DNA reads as TGTGCCAGCAGTTCTAAGCCAGCGGCCTACAATGAGCAGTTCTTC. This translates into CASSSKPAAYNEQFF.